This T cell receptor (beta chain) came from a study of blood T cell repertoires in COVID-19. About the research overall: PBMCs, B-cell-depleted T cells, or T cells provided the cDNA or gDNA that made up the material.

In germline, CDR1 is SGHRS, CDR2 YFSETQ. Germline trimming cut 1 base from V and 4 bases from J; bases unmatched to any gene: 11. There are 16 residues in the CDR3. Original data processing: Using reference gene primer amplification, nucleated cell counts were estimated. Sequencing used immunoSEQ multiplex PCR; TCRdb keeps in-frame clones, though not all of them. V and J calls and clone size follow that table, whereas D and trimming were derived from the DNA. Of 390,000 or so clones in the sample, more than 75% were seen once. This sequence originates from a young woman with COVID-19, enrolled during active disease. The chain recombines TRBV5-1 with TRBJ2-7, with 7 bases that match TRBD2. The source material was peripheral blood. As DNA, the CDR3 is TGCGCCAGCAGCTTGTCGATCCGCGGGAGAGGGTACGAGCAGTACTTC. As protein: CASSLSIRGRGYEQYF.